These 23 T cell receptor beta chains share one sample of origin, sequenced in a study of Ad26.COV2.S vaccination and SARS-CoV-2 variants (dated by TCRdb to the early 2020s). The treatment or condition label on this specimen signifies: some 20 received Ad26.COV2.S at low or high dose, single or two shots; five or six received placebo; per-sample allocation not given. Repertoires of vaccine and placebo recipients were sequenced from samples taken on day 63 after the first injection. Libraries came from the immunoSEQ multiplex PCR assay. As stored in TCRdb, this immuneACCESS dataset retains in-frame rearrangements with V and J assigned. A fraction of the clones does not appear; measured against another copy, unresolved V genes explain less than half of the discrepancy, and the remainder lacks a known reason. Recorded for this sample are around 400,000 clones; approximately 89% of them occurred a single time. Around 1.8% of the sample is in the top ten clones.

The sample in question was peripheral blood, obtained in a trial of Ad26.COV2.S vaccine versus placebo. These receptors originate from a person aged 18-65 years who received the Ad26.COV2.S COVID-19 vaccine or a placebo.

CDR3 in amino acids: CASSEIGRVGNTIYF. In DNA, the CDR3 is TGTGCCAGCAGTGAAATTGGCAGAGTTGGAAACACCATATATTTT. The V and J genes are TRBV6-1 and TRBJ1-3; D is unresolved. V was clipped by 2 bases and J by 3 bases, with 11 bases between them. The germline V gene has CDR1 MNHNS and CDR2 SASEGT. The CDR3 loop spans 15 amino acids.

J is TRBJ1-5 and V is TRBV28; D is unclear. Germline loops: CDR1 MDHEN, CDR2 SYDVKM. Trimming shortened V by 8 bases and J by 4 bases, and 9 bases separated the two germline ends. This CDR3 has 12 residues. This CDR3 reads CASRERNQPQHF. The CDR3 DNA sequence: TGTGCCAGCCGGGAGAGGAATCAGCCCCAGCATTTT.

V and J are TRBV2 and TRBJ2-5, with 9 bases that match TRBD1. This CDR3 region has 15 residues. Germline loops: CDR1 SNHLY, CDR2 FYNNEI. The V gene end was trimmed by 3 bases and the J gene end by 5 bases; junction bases not matched to a gene: 7. In DNA form, the CDR3 reads TGTGCCAGCAGTGATCGAGGGACAGGGAAGGAGACCCAGTACTTC. Its translation: CASSDRGTGKETQYF. The variable domain in full, completed from reference TRBV2 and TRBJ2-5, reads EPEVTQTPSHQVTQMGQEVILRCVPISNHLYFYWYRQILGQKVEFLVSFYNNEISEKSEIFDDQFSVERPDGSNFTLKIRSTKLEDSAMYFCASSDRGTGKETQYFGPGTRLLVL.

The chain combines TRBV4-2 with TRBJ2-1; weak D call: TRBD1 (5 bases). V lost 1 base to trimming and J lost 5 bases, with 12 bases between them. The CDR3 is made up of 15 amino acids. Germline loops: CDR1 LGHNA, CDR2 YNFKEQ. CDR3 region: CASSQVLGANNEQFF. In DNA form, the CDR3 reads TGTGCCAGCAGCCAAGTTCTAGGGGCAAACAATGAGCAGTTCTTC.

The V and J genes are TRBV19 and TRBJ1-5; D gene ambiguous. V lost 3 bases, J lost 8 bases, and 11 bases lay in between. This CDR3 spans 13 amino acids. Germline assignment: CDR1 LNHDA and CDR2 SQIVND (reference sequence). In DNA form, the CDR3 reads TGTGCCAGTAGTATCCGGAGTATTGAGCCCCAGCATTTT. This gives the protein CASSIRSIEPQHF.

J is TRBJ2-1 and V is TRBV11-3; possibly TRBD1 or TRBD2 for D (5 bases each). Germline V lookup: CDR1 SGHNT, CDR2 YENEEA. Trimming removed 5 bases at V and 5 bases at J, with 16 bases between. This CDR3 has 15 residues. CDR3 in DNA: TGTGCCAGCAGCCCCCCGGGGACGATTCACAATGAGCAGTTCTTC. This gives the protein CASSPPGTIHNEQFF.

The rearrangement joins TRBV5-1 to TRBJ2-5; perhaps D is TRBD1 or TRBD2 (6 bases each). The V end lost 0 bases, the J end lost 2 bases, and 14 bases lay between the germline ends. In germline, CDR1 is SGHRS, CDR2 YFSETQ. There are 16 residues in the CDR3. This CDR3 is CASSLAALGGQETQYF. The CDR3 nucleotides are TGCGCCAGCAGCTTGGCCGCTCTAGGGGGGCAAGAGACCCAGTACTTC.

This chain uses TRBV12-3 or TRBV12-4 with TRBJ1-2; 7 bases are shared with TRBD1. The CDR3 runs to 13 residues. With 6 bases clipped from V and 4 bases from J, the junction kept 5 bases outside the gene matches. CDR3 DNA: TGTGCCAGCAGCCCCAGGGGGGGCTATGGCTACACCTTC. It codes for CASSPRGGYGYTF.

About this clone itself: The identical CDR3 is also encoded by other nucleotide sequences in the sample. This chain's CDR3 is CASSQAGAGNTIYF. CDR3 nucleotides: TGTGCCAGCAGCCAAGCAGGTGCTGGAAACACCATATATTTT. The chain joins TRBV3-1 (or the pseudogene TRBV3-2) to TRBJ1-3; D is uncertain. The germline V gene has CDR1 LGHDT and CDR2 YNNKEL (reference sequence). Deletions cut 1 base from V and 2 bases from J, with 6 bases between. The CDR3 has 14 amino acids.

V is TRBV18 and J is TRBJ2-5; either TRBD1 or TRBD2 may supply D (5 bases each). Trimming removed 4 bases at V and 2 bases at J, with 8 bases between. Germline V gene sequence: CDR1 KGHSH, CDR2 LQKENI. CDR3 length equals 13 residues. CDR3 sequence (DNA): TGTGCCAGCTCACTGGGACGTCAAGAGACCCAGTACTTC. This sequence encodes CASSLGRQETQYF.

This chain joins TRBV30 and TRBJ2-7; 12 nucleotides line up with TRBD2. CDR1 GTSNPN and CDR2 SVGIG come from the germline V gene (reference sequence). Trimming took 4 bases from V and 3 from J; bases not matched to a gene: 16. The CDR3 length is 18 residues. CDR3 protein: CAWMATSGSPRIVYEQYF. The CDR3 DNA reads as TGTGCCTGGATGGCGACTAGCGGGAGTCCCCGAATAGTCTACGAGCAGTACTTC.

The chain combines TRBV10-1 with TRBJ2-7; no clear D gene. Between the trimmed V and J ends, which lost 2 bases and 1 base, there was a span of 18 bases. Germline assignment: CDR1 WNHNN and CDR2 SYGVQD (reference sequence). CDR3 length equals 17 residues. In nucleotides, the CDR3 is TGCGCCAGCAGTGAGGGAACTCGGTACTTCGGTTCCTACGAGCAGTACTTC. Translated, it gives CASSEGTRYFGSYEQYF.

The rearrangement joins TRBV29-1 to TRBJ1-1, with 7 nucleotides matching TRBD1. This CDR3 contains 14 residues. CDR1 SQVTM and CDR2 ANQGSEA come from the germline V gene. With V trimmed by 6 bases and J by 1 base, 8 bases remained unmatched. CDR3 sequence (DNA): TGCAGCGTCCGTGGGACAGTCACGAACACTGAAGCTTTCTTT. This codes for CSVRGTVTNTEAFF.

A single count supports this clone. Other DNA sequences in the same sample also yield this CDR3. The CDR3 here is CASSYSQGTEAFF. The CDR3 bases are TGTGCCAGCAGTTACTCACAGGGTACTGAAGCTTTCTTT. The V and J genes are TRBV6-6 and TRBJ1-1, with D possibly matching TRBD1 (6 bases). The V and J ends lost 0 bases and 5 bases respectively, with 7 bases between them. The germline V gene has CDR1 MNHNY and CDR2 SVGAGI (reference sequence). The CDR3 covers 13 residues.

The genes are TRBV27 and TRBJ1-1, with TRBD1 as a possible D gene (6 bases). CDR1 is MNHEY and CDR2 is SMNVEV in the germline V gene (reference sequence). Trimming pared 3 bases from V and 1 base from J, leaving 9 bases between. The CDR3 has 14 residues. The CDR3 nucleotides read TGTGCCAGCAGTTTCCGGGGGCAGAACACTGAAGCTTTCTTT. Encoded protein: CASSFRGQNTEAFF.

This clone occurred once. This chain links TRBV18 with TRBJ2-2, with 9 bases fitting TRBD2. Unmatched junction bases numbered 2, after V lost 6 bases and J lost 3 bases. The CDR3 is 14 residues long. Germline CDR1 KGHSH, CDR2 LQKENI. CDR3 residues: CASSLAGYTGELFF. The CDR3 DNA follows: TGTGCCAGCTCTCTAGCGGGGTACACCGGGGAGCTGTTTTTT.

The chain joins TRBV19 to TRBJ1-5; TRBD1 might be the D (5 bases). The V end lost 3 bases, the J end lost 6 bases, and 18 bases lay between the germline ends. The germline V gene has CDR1 LNHDA and CDR2 SQIVND (reference sequence). The CDR3 sequence is 16 residues long. In DNA form, the CDR3 reads TGTGCCAGTAGTATTTCCTCCCTCAGCGGGGGTCAGCCCCAGCATTTT. Protein product: CASSISSLSGGQPQHF. Full variable domain (remainder filled in from reference TRBV19 and TRBJ1-5): DGGITQSPKYLFRKEGQNVTLSCEQNLNHDAMYWYRQDPGQGLRLIYYSQIVNDFQKGDIAEGYSVSREKKESFPLTVTSAQKNPTAFYLCASSISSLSGGQPQHFGDGTRLSIL.

This rearrangement joins TRBV5-5 to TRBJ1-2, with D tentatively TRBD1 (5 bases). This CDR3 has 14 amino acids. CDR1 and CDR2 (germline): SGHKS, YYEKEE (reference sequence). The V end lost 5 bases, the J end lost 4 bases, and 15 bases lay between the germline ends. CDR3 nucleotide sequence: TGTGCCAGCAGTTCCTCCGGGACGGCCTATGGCTACACCTTC. Its translation: CASSSSGTAYGYTF.

V and J are TRBV6-5 and TRBJ2-5, with D uncertain. CDR3 size: 14 residues. Germline CDR1 reads MNHEY; CDR2 reads SVGAGI. The V and J ends lost 6 bases and 5 bases respectively, with 16 bases between them. The CDR3 sequence is CASSGSGSRETQYF. The CDR3 DNA sequence: TGTGCCAGCAGCGGGTCTGGAAGTCGGGAGACCCAGTACTTC.

This clone showed up just a few times. The chain links TRBV13 to TRBJ1-6; possibly TRBD1 for D (5 bases). The CDR3 length is 16 residues. CDR1 and CDR2 (germline): PRHDT, FYEKMQ (reference sequence). The V gene lost 4 bases and the J gene lost 4 bases, with 14 bases spanning the gap. This CDR3 reads CASSSRGGKYNSPLHF. For the CDR3, the DNA is TGTGCCAGCAGCTCCCGCGGGGGAAAATATAATTCACCCCTCCACTTT.

The chain links TRBV4-3 to TRBJ2-2; 7 positions agree with TRBD2. The germline gives CDR1 LGHNA, CDR2 YSLEER. The CDR3 is 15 residues long. J lost 4 bases, V lost 4 bases, and 6 bases had no gene match. CDR3 sequence: CASSLREGGTGELFF. As DNA, the CDR3 is TGCGCCAGCAGCCTGAGGGAGGGTGGCACCGGGGAGCTGTTTTTT.

V and J are TRBV7-9 and TRBJ2-7, with 11 bases identical to TRBD2. V gave up 1 base and J gave up 6 bases; unmatched junction bases: 2. The CDR3 contains 14 residues. The germline V gene has CDR1 SEHNR and CDR2 FQNEAQ (reference sequence). The CDR3 spells CASSLGSGRGEQYF. The DNA for the CDR3 is TGTGCCAGCAGCTTAGGTAGCGGGAGGGGCGAGCAGTACTTC.

This chain links TRBV27 with TRBJ2-7, with D perhaps TRBD1 (5 bases). Trimming pared 2 bases from V and 3 bases from J, leaving 11 bases between. The germline CDR1 and CDR2 sequences are MNHEY and SMNVEV (reference sequence). CDR3 size: 14 residues. The CDR3 DNA reads TGTGCCAGCAGTTTAGACAGCCTACGCTACGAGCAGTACTTC. Amino acid sequence: CASSLDSLRYEQYF.